The present TCR beta chain was sequenced within a study of OX40 agonist ivuxolimab in advanced cancers. About the study: Dose-escalation patients had hepatocellular carcinoma, melanoma, renal cell or head and neck cancer. Partial responses were achieved by three patients: one hepatocellular carcinoma, two cutaneous melanoma. Study-level results: Clonal expansion from baseline to week 6 occurred in both CD4+ and CD8+ T cells.

Autoimmune disease history or systemic immunosuppression disqualified patients. Germline assignment: CDR1 SGHTA and CDR2 FQGNSA. The CDR3 contains 14 residues. Trimming took off 6 bases at V and 2 bases at J, with 13 bases between the two ends. The protocol was immunoSEQ multiplex PCR, while the TCRdb copy is restricted to in-frame clones and leaves out a portion. This sample has around 74,000 clones; over 75% occur once, and the top ten carry 0.66%. About this clone itself: Its matching antigen is unknown. This same CDR3 is encoded by further DNA sequences in the sample.

The specimen comprised CD4+ or CD8+ T cells sorted from blood, sampled in a trial of the OX40 agonist ivuxolimab. The chain is built from TRBV7-2 and TRBJ2-5; D may be TRBD2 (6 bases). The clonotype comes from an adult with an advanced solid tumor such as melanoma, head and neck, liver or kidney cancer. DNA for the CDR3: TGTGCCAGCAGTCCACCGGGGGAACAAGAGACCCAGTACTTC. This translates into CASSPPGEQETQYF.